The entry below gives a single TCR beta chain sequence along with its context. The antigen is unknown. The CDR3 runs 19 residues. The sample belongs to a study of OX40 agonist ivuxolimab in advanced cancers. In the study overall: Earlier anti-PD-1, anti-PD-L1 or anti-CTLA-4 therapy was permitted; 30% to 50% had received some. General study points: Low normalized T-cell clonal expansion was additionally recorded for some nonresponders. CD8+ T cells (on average) carried more expanded clones than CD4+ T cells.

TCRdb's table, derived via immunoSEQ multiplex PCR, lists solely in-frame clones and lacks some. The table includes about 40,000 clones, around nine tenths detected once. The sample was CD4+ or CD8+ T cells sorted from blood, taken in a trial of the OX40 agonist ivuxolimab. The receptor's source is an adult with an advanced solid tumor such as melanoma, head and neck, liver or kidney cancer. The rearrangement joins TRBV21-1 to TRBJ2-5; no check of the table's D call, TRBD1, against the DNA was made. TRBV21-1 is labeled a pseudogene. The CDR3 region is CASSKKNKAHQAPQETQYF. CDR3 DNA sequence: TGTGCCAGCAGCAAAAAAAATAAGGCCCACCAGGCCCCCCAAGAGACCCAGTACTTC.